A single sample is the source of the 22 T cell receptor beta chains below, sequenced in a study of control samples from healthy donors and cancer patients. Assay: immunoSEQ multiplex PCR; the TCRdb copy retains only in-frame clones and omits some. The data show roughly 120,000 clones, over 90% seen once. The sample consisted of blood. The receptors originated from a young man in good health.

At least ten counts were recorded for this clone. The genes are TRBV19 and TRBJ1-5; a possible D gene is TRBD1 (6 bases). Between the trimmed V and J ends, which lost 1 base and 3 bases, there was a span of 16 bases. The CDR3 spans 17 residues. CDR1 LNHDA and CDR2 SQIVND come from the germline V gene (reference sequence). CDR3 in DNA: TGTGCCAGTAGTATAGTTCAGGGGACTGCAGCCAATCAGCCCCAGCATTTT. Translated, it gives CASSIVQGTAANQPQHF.

The chain carries TRBV7-8 and TRBJ2-3; no definite D call. The germline V gene encodes CDR1 SGHVS and CDR2 FQNEAQ. V shed 5 bases and J shed 6 bases, with 9 bases lying between them. There are 12 residues in the CDR3. The CDR3 here is CASSLSGDTQYF. The DNA of the CDR3 is TGTGCCAGCAGCCTTTCCGGGGATACGCAGTATTTT. The full variable domain, its missing parts supplied by reference TRBV7-8 and TRBJ2-3, is GAGVSQSPRYKVAKRGQDVALRCDPISGHVSLFWYQQALGQGPEFLTYFQNEAQLDKSGLPSDRFFAERPEGSVSTLKIQRTQQEDSAVYLCASSLSGDTQYFGPGTRLTVL.

Written as DNA, the CDR3 is TGTGCCAGCAGCTCCGGGACACCCTCACAGAACCTCCACTTT. Its translation is CASSSGTPSQNLHF. V is TRBV7-9 and J is TRBJ1-6, with a tentative D call TRBD1 (6 bases). This CDR3 comprises 14 residues. V was pared by 4 bases and J by 15 bases, with 19 bases between. Germline assignment: CDR1 SEHNR and CDR2 FQNEAQ (reference sequence).

V usage is TRBV9 and J usage is TRBJ1-1; tentatively, D is TRBD1 (5 bases). Germline-derived CDR1 and CDR2 are SGDLS and YYNGEE. V lost 4 bases and J 4 bases, leaving 14 bases between the germline ends. The CDR3 is 14 amino acids. Written as DNA, the CDR3 is TGTGCCAGCAGCCAGGGTGGCGGAGGCACTGAAGCTTTCTTT. Amino acids: CASSQGGGGTEAFF.

This rearrangement joins TRBV10-3 to TRBJ2-2; 7 nucleotides line up with TRBD1. This CDR3 has 14 residues. V trimming: 2 bases; J trimming: 3 bases; junction bases outside the gene matches: 0. Germline V gives CDR1 ENHRY, CDR2 SYGVKD. CDR3 bases: TGTGCCATCAGTGAGACAGGGGACACCGGGGAGCTGTTTTTT. It encodes CAISETGDTGELFF.

The chain links TRBV2 to TRBJ1-5, with 9 bases fitting TRBD1. The CDR3 consists of 15 residues. After removal of 5 bases from V and 4 bases from J, the junction contained 6 bases not matched to a gene. CDR1 SNHLY and CDR2 FYNNEI come from the germline V gene. The CDR3 loop is CASSLDRGRNQPQHF. CDR3 DNA: TGTGCCAGCAGTTTGGACAGGGGCAGAAATCAGCCCCAGCATTTT. Full variable domain (missing parts from reference TRBV2 and TRBJ1-5): EPEVTQTPSHQVTQMGQEVILRCVPISNHLYFYWYRQILGQKVEFLVSFYNNEISEKSEIFDDQFSVERPDGSNFTLKIRSTKLEDSAMYFCASSLDRGRNQPQHFGDGTRLSIL.

In DNA form, the CDR3 reads TGTGCCAGCAGCTTAAGACCCGGGACCGGGGAGCTGTTTTTT. Its translation: CASSLRPGTGELFF. The chain uses TRBV7-2 and TRBJ2-2; D is unresolved. Trimming cost V 2 bases and J 5 bases, with 9 bases left between them. The CDR3 sequence is 14 residues long. CDR1 and CDR2 (germline): SGHTA, FQGNSA.

The rearrangement joins TRBV3-1 (or the pseudogene TRBV3-2) to TRBJ1-2; D might be TRBD1 (5 bases). The CDR3 loop spans 15 amino acids. V lost 0 bases, J lost 4 bases, and 12 bases lay in between. Germline CDR1 reads LGHDT; CDR2 reads YNNKEL (reference sequence). In DNA form, the CDR3 reads TGTGCCAGCAGCCAAGACGGGGGGTTTAGCTATGGCTACACCTTC. Translated: CASSQDGGFSYGYTF.

CDR3 DNA: TGTGCCAGTAGTATATCCTCCGCCGGGACAGGGACCAATGAGCAGTTCTTC. Amino acid sequence: CASSISSAGTGTNEQFF. V is TRBV19 and J is TRBJ2-1; 9 bases align to TRBD1. CDR1 is LNHDA and CDR2 is SQIVND in the germline V gene (reference sequence). Losses at the gene ends were 2 bases for V and 6 bases for J; bases not matched to a gene: 11. This CDR3 region has 17 residues.

This chain connects TRBV6-4 to TRBJ1-6; no reliable D call. The CDR3 is made up of 12 amino acids. V lost 2 bases to trimming and J lost 12 bases, with 8 bases between them. Germline CDR1 is MRHNA and CDR2 is SNTAGT. CDR3 in amino acids: CASSDGRGPLHF. The CDR3 DNA follows: TGTGCCAGCAGTGACGGGAGAGGACCCCTCCACTTT.

The chain recombines TRBV6-5 with TRBJ2-7; TRBD1 agrees at 9 bases. The V gene end was trimmed by 6 bases and the J gene end by 3 bases; junction bases not matched to a gene: 6. The CDR3 has 14 residues. Germline V gene data show CDR1 as MNHEY and CDR2 as SVGAGI. CDR3 protein: CASRAGQGGYEQYV. CDR3 sequence (DNA): TGTGCCAGCAGGGCGGGACAGGGAGGCTACGAGCAGTACGTC.

The rearrangement joins TRBV5-1 to TRBJ1-4, with 10 bases lining up with TRBD1. CDR1 and CDR2 (germline): SGHRS, YFSETQ. Trimming at V came to 4 bases and at J to 3 bases, leaving 3 bases not matched to a gene. There are 15 residues in the CDR3. The CDR3 spells CASSGTGEANEKLFF. The CDR3 DNA sequence: TGCGCCAGCAGCGGGACAGGGGAAGCTAATGAAAAACTGTTTTTT.

This rearrangement joins TRBV6-5 to TRBJ2-1; 9 bases line up with TRBD1. Germline CDR1 is MNHEY and CDR2 is SVGAGI. The J segment lost 10 bases and the V segment lost 0 bases, leaving 4 bases of the junction unmatched. The CDR3 contains 14 residues. The CDR3 bases are TGTGCCAGCAGTTACTCACAGGGGGCGGGAGAGCAGTTCTTC. This gives the protein CASSYSQGAGEQFF.

The J gene is TRBJ1-2, the V gene TRBV3-1 (or the pseudogene TRBV3-2); D is undetermined. The CDR3 runs 13 residues. Trimming took 7 bases from V and 13 from J, leaving 22 bases between them. Germline V gives CDR1 LGHDT, CDR2 YNNKEL (reference sequence). The DNA of the CDR3 is TGTGCCAGCACCCTCGGAGGCGGGGTGGTTGGCACCTTC. Translated: CASTLGGGVVGTF.

This clone was counted a single time. The chain combines TRBV3-1 (or the pseudogene TRBV3-2) with TRBJ2-4; the match to TRBD2 covers 13 bases. Germline CDR1 reads LGHDT; CDR2 reads YNNKEL (reference sequence). V was clipped by 1 base and J by 0 bases; unmatched bases: 9. The CDR3 length is 20 residues. CDR3 DNA: TGTGCCAGCAGCCAAGGGACTAGCGGGGGCTTCGGAGGAGCCAAAAACATTCAGTACTTC. This gives the protein CASSQGTSGGFGGAKNIQYF.

This clone was observed once. This chain uses TRBV7-9 with TRBJ1-1; D gene uncertain. The CDR3 has 14 amino acids. The V gene's germline CDR1 is SEHNR and CDR2 FQNEAQ (reference sequence). V was trimmed by 4 bases and J by 2 bases, leaving 11 bases between them. The CDR3 region has the DNA TGTGCCAGCAGCTCCTTCCTTAGAAACACTGAAGCTTTCTTT. Its translation is CASSSFLRNTEAFF.

This chain uses TRBV7-2 with TRBJ1-6, with TRBD1 matching over 7 bases. The CDR3 extends over 15 amino acids. Per the germline V gene, CDR1 is SGHTA and CDR2 is FQGNSA. The trim removed 5 bases at V and 5 bases at J, leaving 6 bases unmatched. CDR3 residues: CASSRRDRHNSPLHF. CDR3 in DNA: TGTGCCAGCAGCCGCCGGGACAGACATAATTCACCCCTCCACTTT.

This rearrangement joins TRBV6-2 or TRBV6-3 to TRBJ2-3; maybe TRBD2 (5 bases). The germline CDR1 and CDR2 sequences are MNHEY and SVGEGT. Deletions cut 5 bases from V and 4 bases from J, with 13 bases between. CDR3 length: 14 amino acids. CDR3 sequence (DNA): TGTGCCAGCAGTACTGGACTGCCCCCAGATACGCAGTATTTT. This translates into CASSTGLPPDTQYF.

The DNA for the CDR3 is TGTGCCAGCAGTTTGGAGGTTCCCGGGGTGCCGAATTCACCCCTCCACTTT. Translating gives CASSLEVPGVPNSPLHF. The J gene is TRBJ1-6, the V gene TRBV28; D unresolved. Germline CDR1 is MDHEN and CDR2 is SYDVKM. V lost 3 bases and J 7 bases, leaving 19 bases between the germline ends. The CDR3 sequence is 17 residues long.

This clone was observed a single time. This rearrangement joins TRBV3-1 (or the pseudogene TRBV3-2) to TRBJ2-7; the D is unclear. Per the germline V gene, CDR1 is LGHDT and CDR2 is YNNKEL (reference sequence). There are 15 residues in the CDR3. V lost 0 bases, J lost 4 bases, and 13 bases lay in between. The CDR3 bases are TGTGCCAGCAGCCAAGAACCCCAGGTCGGTTACGAGCAGTACTTC. This sequence encodes CASSQEPQVGYEQYF.

This sequence joins TRBV12-3 or TRBV12-4 and TRBJ1-5, with D possibly matching TRBD1 (5 bases). This CDR3 has 12 amino acids. The V and J ends lost 6 bases and 7 bases respectively, with 10 bases between them. In DNA, the CDR3 is TGTGCCAGCAGCCGCGGGGGGCAGCCCCAGCATTTT. Its protein is CASSRGGQPQHF.

CDR3 in amino acids: CASSLVGDYEQYF. The CDR3 nucleotides are TGTGCCAGCAGCTTAGTTGGGGACTACGAGCAGTACTTC. The chain links TRBV5-6 to TRBJ2-7; D uncertain. Germline values: CDR1 SGHDT, CDR2 YYEEEE. The length of the CDR3 is 13 residues. The germline V and J ends were trimmed by 2 bases and 3 bases, with 9 bases remaining between them.